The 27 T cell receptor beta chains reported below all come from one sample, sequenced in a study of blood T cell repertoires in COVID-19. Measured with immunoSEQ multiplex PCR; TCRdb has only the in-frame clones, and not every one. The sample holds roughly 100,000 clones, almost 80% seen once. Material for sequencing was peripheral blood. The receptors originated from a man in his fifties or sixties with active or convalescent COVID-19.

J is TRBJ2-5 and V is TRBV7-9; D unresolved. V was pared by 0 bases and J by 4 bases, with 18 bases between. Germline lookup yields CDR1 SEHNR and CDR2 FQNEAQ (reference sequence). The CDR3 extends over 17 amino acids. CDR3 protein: CASSLAVGPIRRETQYF. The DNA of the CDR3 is TGTGCCAGCAGCTTAGCTGTTGGTCCAATCCGGAGAGAGACCCAGTACTTC.

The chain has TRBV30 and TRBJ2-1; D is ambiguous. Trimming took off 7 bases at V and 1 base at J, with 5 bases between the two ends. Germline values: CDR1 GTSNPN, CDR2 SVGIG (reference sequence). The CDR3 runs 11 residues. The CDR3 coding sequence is TGTGCCTTTTCGTCCTACAATGAGCAGTTCTTC. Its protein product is CAFSSYNEQFF.

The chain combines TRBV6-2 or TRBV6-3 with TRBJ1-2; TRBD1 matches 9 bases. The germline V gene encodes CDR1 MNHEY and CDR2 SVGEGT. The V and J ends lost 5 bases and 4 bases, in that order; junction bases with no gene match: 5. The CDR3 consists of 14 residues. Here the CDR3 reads CASSIQGAVYGYTF. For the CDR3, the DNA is TGTGCCAGCAGTATACAGGGGGCTGTCTATGGCTACACCTTC.

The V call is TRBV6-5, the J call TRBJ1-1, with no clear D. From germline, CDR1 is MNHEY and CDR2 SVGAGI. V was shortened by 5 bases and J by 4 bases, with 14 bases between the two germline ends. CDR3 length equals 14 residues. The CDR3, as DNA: TGTGCCAGCAGTCCCCGGGAGGGAAGCACTGAAGCTTTCTTT. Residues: CASSPREGSTEAFF.

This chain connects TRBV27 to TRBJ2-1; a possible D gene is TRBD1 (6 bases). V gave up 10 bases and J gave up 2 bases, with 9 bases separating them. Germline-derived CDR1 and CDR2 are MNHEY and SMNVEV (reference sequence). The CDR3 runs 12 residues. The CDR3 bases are TGTGCCACCCGGACAGCCTACAATGAGCAGTTCTTC. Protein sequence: CATRTAYNEQFF.

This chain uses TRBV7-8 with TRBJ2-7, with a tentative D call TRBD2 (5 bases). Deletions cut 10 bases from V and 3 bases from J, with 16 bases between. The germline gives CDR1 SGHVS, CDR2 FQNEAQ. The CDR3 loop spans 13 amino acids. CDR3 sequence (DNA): TGTGCCAATCTGCGAGGGAGAAACTACGAGCAGTACTTC. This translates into CANLRGRNYEQYF.

Here the CDR3 reads CASSESKGLADAYEQYF. CDR3 DNA: TGCGCCAGCAGTGAGTCGAAGGGACTAGCGGATGCCTACGAGCAGTACTTC. J is TRBJ2-7 and V is TRBV10-2; 11 nucleotides agree with TRBD2. The germline V gene has CDR1 WSHSY and CDR2 SAAADI. V shed 0 bases and J 2 bases; nucleotides not matched to a gene: 6. There are 17 residues in the CDR3.

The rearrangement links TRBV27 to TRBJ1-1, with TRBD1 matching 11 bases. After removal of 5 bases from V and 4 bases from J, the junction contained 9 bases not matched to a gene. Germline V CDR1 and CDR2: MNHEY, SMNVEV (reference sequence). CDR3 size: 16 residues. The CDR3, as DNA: TGTGCCAGCAGTCGTCGGACAGGGGGCAGTGGCACTGAAGCTTTCTTT. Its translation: CASSRRTGGSGTEAFF.

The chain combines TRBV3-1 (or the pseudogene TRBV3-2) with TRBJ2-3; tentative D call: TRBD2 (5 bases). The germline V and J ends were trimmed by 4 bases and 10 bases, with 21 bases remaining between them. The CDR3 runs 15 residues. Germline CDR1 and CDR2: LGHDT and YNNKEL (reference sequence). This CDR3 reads CASSPRATGSLSQYF. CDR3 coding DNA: TGTGCCAGCAGCCCCCGGGCTACGGGGTCTCTCTCGCAGTATTTT.

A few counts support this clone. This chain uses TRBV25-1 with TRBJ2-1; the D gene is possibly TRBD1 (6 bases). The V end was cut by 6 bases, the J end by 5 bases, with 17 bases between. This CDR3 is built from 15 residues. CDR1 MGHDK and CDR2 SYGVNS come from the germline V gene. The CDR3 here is CASRETGRVNNEQFF. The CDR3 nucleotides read TGTGCCAGCAGGGAAACAGGGAGAGTCAACAATGAGCAGTTCTTC. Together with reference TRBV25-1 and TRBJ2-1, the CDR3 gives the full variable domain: EADIYQTPRYLVIGTGKKITLECSQTMGHDKMYWYQQDPGMELHLIHYSYGVNSTEKGDLSSESTVSRIRTEHFPLTLESARPSHTSQYLCASRETGRVNNEQFFGPGTRLTVL.

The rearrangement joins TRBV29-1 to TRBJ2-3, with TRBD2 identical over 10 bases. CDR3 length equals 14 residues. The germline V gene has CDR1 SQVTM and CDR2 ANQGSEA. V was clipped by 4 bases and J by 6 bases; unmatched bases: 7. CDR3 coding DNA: TGCAGCGTTGCTGGAGCGGGAGGGAGCGATACGCAGTATTTT. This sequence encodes CSVAGAGGSDTQYF.

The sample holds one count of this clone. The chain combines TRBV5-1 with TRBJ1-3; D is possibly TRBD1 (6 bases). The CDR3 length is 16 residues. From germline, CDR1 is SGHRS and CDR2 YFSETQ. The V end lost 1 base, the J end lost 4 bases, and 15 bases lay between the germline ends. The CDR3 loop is CASSLTTGSGGNTIYF. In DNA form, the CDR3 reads TGCGCCAGCAGCTTGACCACAGGGTCTGGCGGAAACACCATATATTTT.

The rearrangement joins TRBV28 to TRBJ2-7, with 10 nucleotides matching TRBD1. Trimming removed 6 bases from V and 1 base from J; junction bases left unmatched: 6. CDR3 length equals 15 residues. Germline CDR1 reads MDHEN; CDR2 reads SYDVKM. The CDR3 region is CASSPGQGGSYEQYF. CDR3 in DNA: TGTGCCAGCAGCCCCGGACAGGGGGGTTCCTACGAGCAGTACTTC.

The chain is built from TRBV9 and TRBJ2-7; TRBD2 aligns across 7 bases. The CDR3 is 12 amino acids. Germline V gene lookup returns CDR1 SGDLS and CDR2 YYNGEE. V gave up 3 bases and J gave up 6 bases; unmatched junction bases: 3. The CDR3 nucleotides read TGTGCCAGCAGCGGGGAGGGAATCGAGCAGTACTTC. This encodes CASSGEGIEQYF. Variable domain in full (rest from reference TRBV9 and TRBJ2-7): DSGVTQTPKHLITATGQRVTLRCSPRSGDLSVYWYQQSLDQGLQFLIQYYNGEERAKGNILERFSAQQFPDLHSELNLSSLELGDSALYFCASSGEGIEQYFGPGTRLTVT.

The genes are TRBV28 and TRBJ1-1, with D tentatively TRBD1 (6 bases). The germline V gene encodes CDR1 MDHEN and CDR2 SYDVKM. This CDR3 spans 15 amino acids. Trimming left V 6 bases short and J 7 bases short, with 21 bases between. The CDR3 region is CASRASPGEMGEAFF. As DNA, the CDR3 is TGTGCCAGCAGAGCCTCCCCAGGGGAGATGGGTGAAGCTTTCTTT.

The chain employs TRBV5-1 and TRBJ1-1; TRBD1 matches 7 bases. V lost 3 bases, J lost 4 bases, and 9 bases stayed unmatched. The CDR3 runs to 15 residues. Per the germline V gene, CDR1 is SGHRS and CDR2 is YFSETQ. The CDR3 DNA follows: TGCGCCAGCAGCTGGGCGAGGGGGCTGGGCACTGAAGCTTTCTTT. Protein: CASSWARGLGTEAFF. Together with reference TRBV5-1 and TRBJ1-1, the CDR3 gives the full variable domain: KAGVTQTPRYLIKTRGQQVTLSCSPISGHRSVSWYQQTPGQGLQFLFEYFSETQRNKGNFPGRFSGRQFSNSRSEMNVSTLELGDSALYLCASSWARGLGTEAFFGQGTRLTVV.

CDR3 DNA: TGTGCCAGCAGAAGGGGGTGGGCACCCCTCCACTTT. Translating gives CASRRGWAPLHF. This sequence joins TRBV6-5 and TRBJ1-6, with a weak D call TRBD1 (6 bases). This CDR3 spans 12 amino acids. Per germline, CDR1 MNHEY and CDR2 SVGAGI. Deletions cut 6 bases from V and 11 bases from J, with 11 bases between.

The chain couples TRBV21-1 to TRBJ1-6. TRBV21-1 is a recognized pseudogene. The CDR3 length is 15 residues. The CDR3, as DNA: TGTGCCAGCAGTCAGCGGGCTTCCTATAATTCACCCCTCCACTTT. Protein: CASSQRASYNSPLHF.

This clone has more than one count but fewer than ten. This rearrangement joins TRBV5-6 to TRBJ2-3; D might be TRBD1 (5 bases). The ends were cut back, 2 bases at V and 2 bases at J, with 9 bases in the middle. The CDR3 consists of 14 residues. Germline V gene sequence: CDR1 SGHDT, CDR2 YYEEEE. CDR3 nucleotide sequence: TGTGCCAGCAGCTTCTGGACAAACACAGATACGCAGTATTTT. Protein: CASSFWTNTDTQYF.

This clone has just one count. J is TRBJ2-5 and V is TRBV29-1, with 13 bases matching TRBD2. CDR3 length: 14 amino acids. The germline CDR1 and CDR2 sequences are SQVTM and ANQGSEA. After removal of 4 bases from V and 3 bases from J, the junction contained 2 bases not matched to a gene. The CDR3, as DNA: TGCAGCGTTGTTGGGACTAGCGGGAAAGAGACCCAGTACTTC. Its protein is CSVVGTSGKETQYF.

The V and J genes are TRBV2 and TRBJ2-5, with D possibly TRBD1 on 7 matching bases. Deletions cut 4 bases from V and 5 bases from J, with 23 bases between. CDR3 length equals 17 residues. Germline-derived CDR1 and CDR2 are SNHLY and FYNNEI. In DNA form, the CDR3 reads TGTGCCAGCAGTGGTTCCACAGGCAGGGGGGTCGGTGAGACCCAGTACTTC. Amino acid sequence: CASSGSTGRGVGETQYF.

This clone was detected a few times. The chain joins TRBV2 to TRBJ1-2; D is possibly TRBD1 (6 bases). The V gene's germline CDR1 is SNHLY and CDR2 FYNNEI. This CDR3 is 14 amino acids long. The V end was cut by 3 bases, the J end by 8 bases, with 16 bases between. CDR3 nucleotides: TGTGCCAGCAGTGAGGGACAAGGGAGTCGGGGCTACACCTTC. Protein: CASSEGQGSRGYTF.

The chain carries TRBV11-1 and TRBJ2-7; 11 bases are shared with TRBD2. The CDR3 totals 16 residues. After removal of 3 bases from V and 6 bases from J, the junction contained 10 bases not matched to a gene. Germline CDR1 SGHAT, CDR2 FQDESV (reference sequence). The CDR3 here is CASSFRGTLAGGEQYF. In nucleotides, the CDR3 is TGTGCCAGCAGCTTCCGGGGAACGCTAGCGGGAGGCGAGCAGTACTTC.

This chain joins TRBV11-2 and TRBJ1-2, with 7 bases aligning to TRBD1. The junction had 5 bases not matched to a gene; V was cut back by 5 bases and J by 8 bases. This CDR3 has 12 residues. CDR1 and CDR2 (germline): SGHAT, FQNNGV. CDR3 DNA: TGTGCCAGCAGCCCGACAGGGCTCGGCTACACCTTC. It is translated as CASSPTGLGYTF.

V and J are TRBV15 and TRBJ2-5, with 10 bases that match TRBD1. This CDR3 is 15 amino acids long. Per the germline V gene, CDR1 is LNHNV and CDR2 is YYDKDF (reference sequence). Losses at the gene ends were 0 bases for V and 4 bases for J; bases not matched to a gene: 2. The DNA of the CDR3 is TGTGCCACCAGCAGAGATGACAGGGGGCTAGAGACCCAGTACTTC. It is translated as CATSRDDRGLETQYF.

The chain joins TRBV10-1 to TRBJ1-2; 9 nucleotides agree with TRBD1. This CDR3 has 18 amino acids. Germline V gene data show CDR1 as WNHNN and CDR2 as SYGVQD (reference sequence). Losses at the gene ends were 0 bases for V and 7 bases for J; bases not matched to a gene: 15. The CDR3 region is CASSESSGQGDIGGGYTF. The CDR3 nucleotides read TGCGCCAGCAGTGAGTCTTCGGGACAGGGAGACATCGGCGGTGGCTACACCTTC.

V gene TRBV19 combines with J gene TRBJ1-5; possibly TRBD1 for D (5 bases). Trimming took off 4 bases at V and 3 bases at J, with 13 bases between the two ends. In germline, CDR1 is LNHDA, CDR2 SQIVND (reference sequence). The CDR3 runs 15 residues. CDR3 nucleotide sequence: TGTGCCAGTAGTACCTCAGGGTTTGACAATCAGCCCCAGCATTTT. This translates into CASSTSGFDNQPQHF.